This is a list of T cell receptor beta chains from one sample in a study of blood T cell repertoires in COVID-19. Clones were read by immunoSEQ multiplex PCR, and TCRdb kept only the in-frame ones, dropping some. The sample contains 200,000 to 300,000 clones, more than 70% of which appear only once. Sequencing was performed on PBMCs or T cells enriched from blood (not recorded which). The receptors were gathered from a woman between 40 and 50 years old with acute COVID-19. The CDR3 runs from the conserved cysteine through the conserved F or W. A D gene is named only where the DNA matches it firmly. Only part of the rows carry a size: once, few, many, or a class if the clone is expanded.

TRBD1,15,TRBV28,TRBJ1-3,.,CASSSLGTGRDTIYF,TGTGCCAGCAGTTCCCTTGGGACAGGGAGAGACACCATATATTTT
.,14,TRBV6-5,TRBJ1-2,.,CASRWRAEDYGYTF,TGTGCCAGCAGGTGGAGGGCTGAGGACTATGGCTACACCTTC
.,15,TRBV5-4,TRBJ1-1,.,CASSGPWQGNTEAFF,TGTGCCAGCAGCGGTCCGTGGCAGGGGAACACTGAAGCTTTCTTT
TRBD1,16,TRBV9,TRBJ1-1,once,CASSVGGQGLGPEAFF,TGTGCCAGCAGCGTAGGGGGACAGGGGCTTGGACCTGAAGCTTTCTTT
.,13,TRBV24-1,TRBJ2-2,.,CATSDFESRELFF,TGTGCCACCAGTGATTTTGAGTCGCGGGAGCTGTTTTTT
.,14,TRBV6-5,TRBJ1-1,.,CASSYSYRATEAFF,TGTGCCAGCAGTTACTCGTACAGGGCCACTGAAGCTTTCTTT
.,13,TRBV7-9,TRBJ2-3,.,CASGPSVADTQYF,TGTGCCAGCGGGCCCTCGGTGGCAGATACGCAGTATTTT
.,13,TRBV30,TRBJ1-5,.,CAWSTYSNQPQHF,TGTGCCTGGAGTACATATAGCAATCAGCCCCAGCATTTT
.,17,TRBV4-1,TRBJ2-2,.,CASSQALDSLRTGELFF,TGCGCCAGCAGCCAAGCCCTGGACAGTCTTAGGACCGGGGAGCTGTTTTTT
.,16,TRBV27,TRBJ1-4,once,CASSLFGRGFTEKLFF,TGTGCCAGCAGTTTATTCGGAAGAGGGTTCACTGAAAAACTGTTTTTT
TRBD1,15,TRBV28,TRBJ1-2,.,CASSPGQGSGLGYTF,TGTGCCAGCAGTCCCGGACAGGGGTCAGGACTTGGCTACACCTTC
TRBD1,15,TRBV7-9,TRBJ1-1,.,CASSFNQTGDTEAFF,TGTGCCAGCAGCTTCAACCAGACAGGGGACACTGAAGCTTTCTTT
.,14,TRBV6-1,TRBJ2-7,.,CASSERRQAYEQYF,TGTGCCAGCAGTGAACGGAGACAGGCCTACGAGCAGTACTTC
.,14,TRBV27,TRBJ2-1,.,CASSLLERANEQFF,TGTGCCAGCAGTTTACTGGAGAGGGCCAATGAGCAGTTCTTC
.,15,TRBV4-1,TRBJ2-3,once,CASSQVIAFTDTQYF,TGCGCCAGCAGCCAAGTCATAGCGTTCACAGATACGCAGTATTTT
.,11,TRBV28,TRBJ1-2,.,CASSYRDGYTF,TGTGCCAGCAGTTATCGGGATGGCTACACCTTC
.,15,TRBV4-1,TRBJ2-1,once,CASSAVWTVYNEQFF,TGCGCCAGCAGCGCGGTCTGGACAGTCTACAATGAGCAGTTCTTC